This passage covers 15 T cell receptor beta chains from one sample sequenced in a study of beta chain features in type 1 diabetes. The whole isolated RNA underwent reverse transcription, so sequencing captured expressed TCRB transcripts. The protocol was immunoSEQ multiplex PCR, while the TCRdb copy is restricted to in-frame clones and leaves out a portion. The table records more than 300,000 clones, approximately 12% of them present only once. Their cognate antigens are unknown. Study observations and caveats: People with Type 1 diabetes carried modestly yet significantly shorter TCRB CDR3s in all four CD4+ subsets.

Material: naive CD4+ T cells from blood. Receptors originate from a woman younger than 35 with type 1 diabetes.

This clone was seen more than once but under ten times. The V gene is TRBV11-2, the J gene TRBJ2-1; 7 bases fit TRBD2. V lost 0 bases, J lost 0 bases, and 5 bases stayed unmatched. The CDR3 is made up of 17 amino acids. From germline, CDR1 is SGHAT and CDR2 FQNNGV. This CDR3 reads CASSLDSGRSSYNEQFF. The CDR3 nucleotides are TGTGCCAGCAGCTTAGATTCCGGGAGGAGCTCCTACAATGAGCAGTTCTTC. Full variable domain (outside the CDR3, taken from reference TRBV11-2 and TRBJ2-1): EAGVAQSPRYKIIEKRQSVAFWCNPISGHATLYWYQQILGQGPKLLIQFQNNGVVDDSQLPKDRFSAERLKGVDSTLKIQPAKLEDSAVYLCASSLDSGRSSYNEQFFGPGTRLTVL.

This clone was counted a single time. The J gene is TRBJ1-5, the V gene TRBV7-8; D possibly corresponds to TRBD1 (5 bases). Germline V CDR1 and CDR2: SGHVS, FQNEAQ. This CDR3 is 16 amino acids long. Trimming removed 2 bases at V and 1 base at J, with 12 bases between. CDR3 in DNA: TGTGCCAGCAGCTTATTATCCCAGGGCAGCAATCAGCCCCAGCATTTT. This sequence encodes CASSLLSQGSNQPQHF.

Only a few counts were recorded for this clone. V and J are TRBV30 and TRBJ1-3; D perhaps matches TRBD1 (6 bases). The germline V gene has CDR1 GTSNPN and CDR2 SVGIG (reference sequence). Trimming cost V 0 bases and J 15 bases, with 12 bases left between them. The CDR3 spans 11 residues. The CDR3 is CAWSVPTGKYF. The DNA for the CDR3 is TGTGCCTGGAGTGTCCCCACAGGGAAATATTTT.

This clone has just a few counts. V and J are TRBV13 and TRBJ2-6; D not resolved. The CDR3 spans 14 residues. The V gene lost 7 bases and the J gene lost 2 bases, with 9 bases spanning the gap. Germline lookup yields CDR1 PRHDT and CDR2 FYEKMQ (reference sequence). CDR3 coding DNA: TGTGCCAGCAACCTCATAGCTGGGGCCAACGTCCTGACTTTC. This translates into CASNLIAGANVLTF.

The chain is built from TRBV7-8 and TRBJ1-1; D call uncertain. This CDR3 contains 14 residues. V gave up 0 bases and J gave up 6 bases, with 11 bases separating them. Germline V lookup: CDR1 SGHVS, CDR2 FQNEAQ. CDR3 sequence (DNA): TGTGCCAGCAGCTTAGCGTCAGGAAACTCTGAAGCTTTCTTT. This codes for CASSLASGNSEAFF.

The chain links TRBV13 to TRBJ2-7, with D possibly TRBD1 on 5 matching bases. CDR3 length: 14 amino acids. Trimming pared 0 bases from V and 3 bases from J, leaving 9 bases between. The germline V gene has CDR1 PRHDT and CDR2 FYEKMQ (reference sequence). The CDR3, as DNA: TGTGCCAGCAGCTTAGGAGGGGCACACTACGAGCAGTACTTC. Translating it yields CASSLGGAHYEQYF.

This clone occurred a few times. This sequence joins TRBV7-2 and TRBJ2-4; 10 bases are a match to TRBD2. Trimming took 8 bases from V and 3 from J; bases not matched to a gene: 19. Germline V gene sequence: CDR1 SGHTA, CDR2 FQGNSA. This CDR3 comprises 19 residues. The CDR3 protein is CASRTGASGSWGVKNIQYF. As DNA, the CDR3 is TGTGCCAGCCGCACGGGGGCTAGCGGGAGTTGGGGAGTCAAAAACATTCAGTACTTC.

This chain links TRBV4-3 with TRBJ2-5; D remains unclear. The V end lost 1 base, the J end lost 2 bases, and 11 bases lay between the germline ends. Looked up from germline, CDR1 is LGHNA and CDR2 is YSLEER. The CDR3 is made up of 15 amino acids. CDR3 in amino acids: CASSQVPGFQETQYF. CDR3 coding DNA: TGCGCCAGCAGCCAAGTCCCTGGCTTTCAAGAGACCCAGTACTTC.

This clone was seen only a few times. The CDR3 sequence is CASSREDSYQSLHF. CDR3 in DNA: TGTGCCAGCAGCCGCGAGGACAGTTACCAATCCCTCCACTTT. This chain uses TRBV5-4 with TRBJ1-6; weak D call: TRBD1 (6 bases). The length of the CDR3 is 14 residues. Trimming took 4 bases from V and 14 from J, leaving 19 bases between them. Germline values: CDR1 SGHNT, CDR2 YYREEE (reference sequence).

The sample holds a few counts of this clone. The chain joins TRBV7-2 to TRBJ1-2; no firm D call. The V end was cut by 2 bases, the J end by 3 bases, with 10 bases between. Looked up from germline, CDR1 is SGHTA and CDR2 is FQGNSA. The CDR3 length is 14 residues. Here the CDR3 DNA reads TGTGCCAGCAGCTTAAACAGCCCGGACTATGGCTACACCTTC. Translation gives CASSLNSPDYGYTF.

This clone was counted a few times. This chain joins TRBV5-1 and TRBJ2-5; D perhaps matches TRBD2 (6 bases). Trimming took 6 bases from V and 5 from J, leaving 23 bases between them. The CDR3 spans 16 residues. CDR1 SGHRS and CDR2 YFSETQ come from the germline V gene. This CDR3 reads CASTTGLVREAETQYF. The DNA of the CDR3 is TGCGCCAGCACCACTGGTCTCGTCAGGGAGGCGGAGACCCAGTACTTC.

The V gene is TRBV2, the J gene TRBJ2-7; the D is unclear. The CDR3 has 11 residues. Germline V CDR1 and CDR2: SNHLY, FYNNEI. Trimming cost V 10 bases and J 6 bases, with 13 bases left between them. The CDR3 reads CATSYASEQYF. The CDR3 DNA follows: TGTGCCACCTCATATGCCAGCGAGCAGTACTTC.

The rearrangement links TRBV2 to TRBJ2-3; 8 nucleotides match TRBD2. J gave up 2 bases and V 9 bases, and 4 bases lay outside the gene matches. Germline V gives CDR1 SNHLY, CDR2 FYNNEI. The CDR3 runs to 13 residues. The CDR3 region has the DNA TGTGCCAGTAACGGGAGGGTCACAGATACGCAGTATTTT. Translation gives CASNGRVTDTQYF.

J is TRBJ2-3 and V is TRBV2, with D unresolved. V lost 5 bases and J lost 2, with 2 bases in between. This CDR3 contains 11 residues. Germline CDR1 reads SNHLY; CDR2 reads FYNNEI. The CDR3 region has the DNA TGTGCCAGCAGTTACACAGATACGCAGTATTTT. This codes for CASSYTDTQYF.

This clone was seen once. The chain couples TRBV10-3 to TRBJ2-7; D is ambiguous. The CDR3 extends over 14 amino acids. Trimming cost V 0 bases and J 6 bases, with 12 bases left between them. From germline, CDR1 is ENHRY and CDR2 SYGVKD. DNA of the CDR3: TGTGCCATCAGTGAGTCCCAGGAATCGGCCGAGCAGTACTTC. This sequence encodes CAISESQESAEQYF.